These 27 T cell receptor beta chains share one sample of origin, sequenced in a study of T-cell reconstitution after alpha-beta-depleted transplantation in children. Unique molecular identifiers were built into the TCRbeta library. TCRdb fed the PCR reads into MiXCR, producing one record per CDR3 protein. The data hold approximately 800,000 distinct CDR3 sequences, with approximately 15% observed a single time. This specimen consisted of PBMCs, mostly from graft donor cells, obtained 360 days after TCRalphabeta/CD19-depleted stem cell transplant. The receptors were sampled from a male patient younger than 18 who had a stem cell transplant for acute lymphoblastic leukemia, so the T cells may come from the graft donor.

The rearrangement joins TRBV28 to TRBJ2-7; D is possibly TRBD2 (5 bases). Germline V lookup: CDR1 MDHEN, CDR2 SYDVKM. V was shortened by 1 base and J by 5 bases, with 12 bases between the two germline ends. The CDR3 covers 14 residues. The chain's CDR3 is CASSLSRVENEQYF. CDR3 bases: TGTGCCAGCAGTTTATCGCGGGTAGAAAACGAGCAGTACTTC.

This clonotype was counted ten times or more. The chain links TRBV7-8 to TRBJ1-1, with D unresolved. The CDR3 runs to 15 residues. Germline CDR1 and CDR2: SGHVS and FQNEAQ. V lost 1 base and J lost 0, with 9 bases in between. The CDR3 DNA is TGTGCCAGCAGCTTAGTCCACAGCATGAACACTGAAGCTTTCTTT. Translated: CASSLVHSMNTEAFF.

This chain connects TRBV29-1 to TRBJ1-1, with 9 bases identical to TRBD1. V was pared by 3 bases and J by 11 bases, with 13 bases of the junction left unmatched. The germline CDR1 and CDR2 sequences are SQVTM and ANQGSEA. The CDR3 length is 14 residues. CDR3 bases: TGCAGCGTTGATGGACAGGGGAGGCATTTTGGGGCTTTCTTT. Amino acid sequence: CSVDGQGRHFGAFF.

In this sample, this clonotype turned up many times. The DNA for the CDR3 is TGCAGCGTCCTGGGGACAGGGGGCTCCACCGGGGAGCTGTTTTTT. Encoded protein: CSVLGTGGSTGELFF. The genes are TRBV29-1 and TRBJ2-2; TRBD1 matches 12 bases. V dropped 6 bases and J dropped 4; count of bases not matched to a gene: 6. Germline V lookup: CDR1 SQVTM, CDR2 ANQGSEA. This CDR3 is built from 15 residues.

In this sample, this clonotype turned up many times. V usage is TRBV12-3 or TRBV12-4 and J usage is TRBJ2-6; no clear D gene. The CDR3 covers 17 residues. The V and J ends lost 6 bases and 0 bases respectively, with 15 bases between them. The CDR3 here is CASSPDAAASGANVLTF. DNA for the CDR3: TGTGCCAGCAGCCCTGACGCCGCAGCCTCTGGGGCCAACGTCCTGACTTTC.

The chain uses TRBV4-1 and TRBJ2-5; D is perhaps TRBD2 (6 bases). The CDR3 length is 15 residues. Per the germline V gene, CDR1 is MGHRA and CDR2 is YSYEKL. The ends were cut back, 4 bases at V and 1 base at J, with 13 bases in the middle. DNA of the CDR3: TGCGCCAGCAGCCGGAGGGATAGCGGCCAAGAGACCCAGTACTTC. Its translation is CASSRRDSGQETQYF.

The genes are TRBV13 and TRBJ2-7; maybe TRBD2 (6 bases). The CDR3 runs to 16 residues. Germline values: CDR1 PRHDT, CDR2 FYEKMQ (reference sequence). V was pared by 5 bases and J by 1 base, with 18 bases between. The CDR3 is CASSRPSEGRSYEQYF. The CDR3 DNA reads as TGTGCCAGCAGCCGTCCTAGCGAAGGTCGATCCTACGAGCAGTACTTC.

This clonotype was detected ten times or more. The chain links TRBV24-1 to TRBJ2-1; 7 positions match TRBD2. The germline CDR1 and CDR2 sequences are KGHDR and SFDVKD. With V trimmed by 7 bases and J by 0 bases, 8 bases remained unmatched. The CDR3 is 16 amino acids. The CDR3 loop is CATRTSSGSSYNEQFF. CDR3 bases: TGTGCCACCAGGACCTCTAGCGGAAGCTCCTACAATGAGCAGTTCTTC.

The table lists this clonotype with many counts. The rearrangement links TRBV20-1 to TRBJ1-5; a possible D gene is TRBD1 (5 bases). The V end was cut by 0 bases, the J end by 9 bases, with 9 bases between. The germline gives CDR1 DFQATT, CDR2 SNEGSKA (reference sequence). The CDR3 is made up of 12 amino acids. CDR3 in DNA: TGCAGTGCTAGAGACGGACATTTGCCCCAGCATTTT. Translated: CSARDGHLPQHF.

Here the CDR3 reads CASSQDGGLGFPGELFF. CDR3 nucleotides: TGTGCCAGCAGCCAAGATGGGGGACTGGGTTTCCCCGGGGAGCTGTTTTTT. V gene TRBV3-1 combines with J gene TRBJ2-2; perhaps TRBD2 as D (6 bases). Trimming left V 0 bases short and J 6 bases short, with 17 bases between. CDR3 size: 17 residues. The germline V gene encodes CDR1 LGHDT and CDR2 YNNKEL (reference sequence).

The genes are TRBV12-3 or TRBV12-4 and TRBJ2-2, with 13 bases lining up with TRBD2. The CDR3 spans 21 residues. V gave up 2 bases and J gave up 2 bases; unmatched junction bases: 14. Here the CDR3 reads CASSLYLRGLAGHLNTGELFF. CDR3 in DNA: TGTGCCAGCAGTTTATACTTAAGGGGACTAGCGGGACACCTTAACACCGGGGAGCTGTTTTTT.

V usage is TRBV28 and J usage is TRBJ2-7; 7 bases fit TRBD2. The CDR3 covers 14 residues. The germline CDR1 and CDR2 sequences are MDHEN and SYDVKM. V lost 4 bases to trimming and J lost 8 bases; unmatched junction nucleotides: 11. In nucleotides, the CDR3 is TGTGCCAGCAGTTCAGAGCTGGGCGGGGGAAAGCAGTACTTC. Amino acids: CASSSELGGGKQYF. The full variable domain, rest sourced from reference TRBV28 and TRBJ2-7, is DVKVTQSSRYLVKRTGEKVFLECVQDMDHENMFWYRQDPGLGLRLIYFSYDVKMKEKGDIPEGYSVSREKKERFSLILESASTNQTSMYLCASSSELGGGKQYFGPGTRLTVT.

Here the CDR3 reads CAIMLGRGLEGGNEQFF. CDR3 in DNA: TGTGCCATCATGCTCGGGAGGGGACTAGAGGGTGGCAATGAGCAGTTCTTC. This rearrangement joins TRBV10-3 to TRBJ2-1; 8 nucleotides align to TRBD2. The trim removed 7 bases at V and 6 bases at J, leaving 17 bases unmatched. Germline V gene lookup returns CDR1 ENHRY and CDR2 SYGVKD. There are 17 residues in the CDR3.

This clonotype was observed a few times. The chain has TRBV29-1 and TRBJ2-7; 14 nucleotides line up with TRBD2. The germline CDR1 and CDR2 sequences are SQVTM and ANQGSEA. The CDR3 has 16 residues. With 3 bases clipped from V and 3 bases from J, the junction kept 7 bases outside the gene matches. CDR3 sequence (DNA): TGCAGCGTTGACGGGACTAGCGGGAGAACGGGCTACGAGCAGTACTTC. Protein product: CSVDGTSGRTGYEQYF.

The sample holds many counts of this clonotype. The V and J genes are TRBV12-3 or TRBV12-4 and TRBJ2-1, with D perhaps matching TRBD2 (6 bases). There are 16 residues in the CDR3. Trimming left V 2 bases short and J 2 bases short, with 13 bases between. The CDR3, as DNA: TGTGCCAGCAGTTTAATGGGGCTAGCGACCTACAATGAGCAGTTCTTC. Translated: CASSLMGLATYNEQFF.

This clonotype has ten or more counts. V usage is TRBV5-1 and J usage is TRBJ2-7; 8 positions agree with TRBD1. V was clipped by 5 bases and J by 4 bases; unmatched bases: 2. CDR1 is SGHRS, CDR2 YFSETQ, per germline. CDR3 size: 12 residues. Here the CDR3 reads CASSGQGYEQYF. The CDR3, as DNA: TGCGCCAGCAGTGGACAGGGTTACGAGCAGTACTTC.

This clonotype was detected only a few times. This sequence joins TRBV7-2 and TRBJ2-1, with TRBD2 matching 10 bases. The CDR3 extends over 17 amino acids. V lost 2 bases and J lost 4; bases outside the gene matches: 8. The V gene's germline CDR1 is SGHTA and CDR2 FQGNSA. The CDR3 bases are TGTGCCAGCAGCTTAATTCGCCTAGCGGGAGCTTACAATGAGCAGTTCTTC. Protein sequence: CASSLIRLAGAYNEQFF.

This clonotype was counted a few times. This rearrangement joins TRBV5-1 to TRBJ2-3; 8 bases are shared with TRBD2. Per germline, CDR1 SGHRS and CDR2 YFSETQ. V gave up 5 bases and J gave up 1 base; unmatched junction bases: 6. CDR3 length: 15 amino acids. The CDR3 region is CASSSSGWGTDTQYF. CDR3 DNA: TGCGCCAGCAGTTCTAGCGGGTGGGGCACAGATACGCAGTATTTT.

V is TRBV18 and J is TRBJ2-3; D not resolved. Germline CDR1 is KGHSH and CDR2 is LQKENI. Deletions cut 2 bases from V and 2 bases from J, with 14 bases between. The CDR3 is made up of 16 amino acids. The CDR3 sequence is CASSPVRARATDTQYF. In DNA, the CDR3 is TGTGCCAGCTCACCAGTACGGGCGAGAGCCACAGATACGCAGTATTTT.

This clonotype was seen more than once but under ten times. CDR3 DNA sequence: TGTGCCAGTAGTTCATACCCTCCGGACGGTTCGGATGAGCAGTTCTTC. It yields the protein CASSSYPPDGSDEQFF. The V call is TRBV19, the J call TRBJ2-1; unclear D gene. The CDR3 covers 16 residues. CDR1 and CDR2 (germline): LNHDA, SQIVND (reference sequence). V was pared by 5 bases and J by 8 bases, with 22 bases between.

The rearrangement links TRBV14 to TRBJ2-7; 10 positions agree with TRBD1. CDR1 is SGHDN, CDR2 FVKESK, per germline. This CDR3 has 17 residues. V shed 4 bases, J shed 4 bases, and the junction held 13 bases outside the gene matches. CDR3 protein: CASSRTVLRDRGYEQYF. The CDR3 DNA reads as TGTGCCAGCAGCCGGACCGTCCTCCGGGACAGGGGTTACGAGCAGTACTTC.

The rearrangement joins TRBV4-1 to TRBJ2-7; 7 nucleotides align to TRBD2. CDR3 size: 15 residues. The V gene's germline CDR1 is MGHRA and CDR2 YSYEKL. V dropped 4 bases and J dropped 4; count of bases not matched to a gene: 10. The CDR3 here is CASSLFGGGGYEQYF. CDR3 coding DNA: TGCGCCAGCAGCCTATTTGGGGGGGGTGGTTACGAGCAGTACTTC.

To note about this clonotype: A read error may be the cause here, since a much bigger clone is one base away. The CDR3 does not close with the conserved phenylalanine or tryptophan, likely indicating a read error. The chain has TRBV10-3 and TRBJ2-7; 8 nucleotides agree with TRBD2. V was pared by 4 bases and J by 2 bases, with 7 bases of the junction left unmatched. CDR1 ENHRY and CDR2 SYGVKD come from the germline V gene. This CDR3 is built from 15 residues. CDR3 amino acids: CAISGVGTSPYEQYL. DNA of the CDR3: TGTGCCATCAGTGGTGTTGGGACTAGTCCCTACGAGCAGTACTTG.

This chain joins TRBV6-2 or TRBV6-3 and TRBJ2-2; the D gene is possibly TRBD2 (5 bases). The germline gives CDR1 MNHEY, CDR2 SVGEGT. V lost 4 bases and J lost 7, with 16 bases in between. CDR3 length: 15 residues. CDR3 region: CASSFEWEHVGELFF. The CDR3 DNA is TGTGCCAGCAGTTTTGAGTGGGAGCATGTCGGGGAGCTGTTTTTT.

The V gene is TRBV9, the J gene TRBJ2-1, with D possibly called TRBD1 or TRBD2 (5 bases each). Germline CDR1 reads SGDLS; CDR2 reads YYNGEE. The CDR3 has 16 amino acids. V was cut by 0 bases and J by 4 bases, with 14 bases left in between. Here the CDR3 DNA reads TGTGCCAGCAGCGTAGAGAGGGGATACTCTTACAATGAGCAGTTCTTC. Amino acids: CASSVERGYSYNEQFF.

This clonotype showed up many times. This chain links TRBV5-1 with TRBJ2-7, with 9 nucleotides matching TRBD2. Germline V gives CDR1 SGHRS, CDR2 YFSETQ. This CDR3 is built from 15 residues. Trimming at V came to 4 bases and at J to 3 bases, leaving 8 bases not matched to a gene. DNA for the CDR3: TGCGCCAGCAGCGGTGGAAGAGCGGGAGGCTACGAGCAGTACTTC. Protein product: CASSGGRAGGYEQYF.

The chain carries TRBV11-2 and TRBJ1-1; D not certain. Germline V gene sequence: CDR1 SGHAT, CDR2 FQNNGV. V lost 0 bases, J lost 4 bases, and 15 bases lay in between. The CDR3 is made up of 16 amino acids. The CDR3 region has the DNA TGTGCCAGCAGCTTAGATGATCCCCACCCGAGCACTGAAGCTTTCTTT. Amino acids: CASSLDDPHPSTEAFF.